Below, 3 T cell receptor beta chains from the same sample are listed, as sequenced in a study of blood T cell repertoires in COVID-19 (dated by TCRdb to 2018 to 2021). The library was built by means of the immunoSEQ multiplex PCR assay. The table comes from immuneACCESS by way of TCRdb, which keeps in-frame sequences with V and J called. Part of the clones is missing from these tables; in studies checked, under half for an unresolved V gene and the rest for unknown reasons. The sample records roughly 380,000 clones, 85% of which are singletons. Roughly 3.4% of the sample lies in the top ten. The sample comprised peripheral blood. The receptors were sampled from a woman younger than 30 with acute or convalescent COVID-19.

Note on this clone: No DNA is shown, since the ends of the CDR3 on it are uncertain; the CDR3 is the one TCRdb lists. This CDR3 reads CASSLDSGQGIQPQHF. This chain uses TRBV7-9 with TRBJ1-5; the table assigns TRBD1, which was not confirmed against the DNA. The germline V gene encodes CDR1 SEHNR and CDR2 FQNEAQ (reference sequence). Including both end residues, the CDR3 is 16 amino acids long.

The chain is built from TRBV24-1 and TRBJ2-5; D is uncertain. The V gene lost 0 bases and the J gene lost 4 bases, with 8 bases spanning the gap. This CDR3 comprises 14 residues. Germline-derived CDR1 and CDR2 are KGHDR and SFDVKD. Written as DNA, the CDR3 is TGTGCCACCAGTGATTTGTCGCGGTCAGAGACCCAGTACTTC. This encodes CATSDLSRSETQYF.

The rearrangement links TRBV9 to TRBJ2-1; the D gene is possibly TRBD2 (6 bases). This CDR3 is 17 amino acids long. Germline-derived CDR1 and CDR2 are SGDLS and YYNGEE. Trimming cost V 3 bases and J 5 bases, with 21 bases left between them. The CDR3 sequence: CASSAFERSERDNEQFF. The CDR3 DNA follows: TGTGCCAGCAGCGCCTTCGAGCGGTCCGAGCGGGACAATGAGCAGTTCTTC.